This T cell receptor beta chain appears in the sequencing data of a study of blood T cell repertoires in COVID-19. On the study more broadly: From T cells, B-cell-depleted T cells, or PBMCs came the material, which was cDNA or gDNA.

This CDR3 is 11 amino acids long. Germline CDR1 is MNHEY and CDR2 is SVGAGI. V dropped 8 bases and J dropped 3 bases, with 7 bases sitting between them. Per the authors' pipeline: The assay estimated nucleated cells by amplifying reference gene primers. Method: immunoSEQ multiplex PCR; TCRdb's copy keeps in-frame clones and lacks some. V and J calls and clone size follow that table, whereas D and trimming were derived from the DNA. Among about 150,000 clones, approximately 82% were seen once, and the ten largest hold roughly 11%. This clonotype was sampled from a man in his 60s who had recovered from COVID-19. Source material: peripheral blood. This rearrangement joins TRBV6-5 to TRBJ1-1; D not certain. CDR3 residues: CASARDTEAFF. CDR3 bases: TGTGCCAGCGCGAGGGACACTGAAGCTTTCTTT.